The T cell receptor beta chain described here comes from a study of T cell repertoires in cytomegalovirus infection. The wider study: Recently identified HLA-C-restricted CMV epitopes were among the peptides used. Overall study results and limits: The cumulative frequency of public TCR beta families distinguished individuals who carried CMV together with the relevant HLA.

This clonotype was recorded at least ten times. The antigen remains undetermined. TCRdb recomputed calls from the reads with MiXCR, one row per CDR3 protein. The sample shows roughly 340,000 distinct CDR3 sequences, 25% to 30% of them seen only once. The CDR3 extends over 14 amino acids. Germline V lookup: CDR1 ENHRY, CDR2 SYGVKD. Trimming took 2 bases from V and 2 from J, leaving 7 bases between them. Sample: cultured PBMCs, taken from culture after CMV antigen stimulation. The chain couples TRBV10-3 to TRBJ1-5; D not resolved. This clonotype was obtained from a human donor in good health (CMV status not recorded). Some clones in this sample may be carry-over from other donors' samples. The CDR3 sequence: CAISEGLGNQPQHF. For the CDR3, the DNA is TGTGCCATCAGTGAGGGGTTGGGCAATCAGCCCCAGCATTTT.